This TCR beta chain was sequenced during a study of T cells in tuberculosis. Study information: This South African cohort compared adolescents with or without latent tuberculosis against adults with active tuberculosis.

Findings of the study overall: A GMM-specific repertoire classifier reached 75% to 90% accuracy, AUROC over 0.85. Smaller distances to GMM-specific TCRs suggested their expansion in active tuberculosis.

V was shortened by 1 base and J by 4 bases, with 15 bases between the two germline ends. Per germline, CDR1 SGHRS and CDR2 YFSETQ. This CDR3 has 15 amino acids. Only in-frame clones appear in the TCRdb table, and some are missing; sequencing was by immunoSEQ multiplex PCR. The data show 37,000 or so clones, with about 94% seen just once and around 10% held by the top ten. Of note for this clone: The antigen is not known.

The sequenced sample was PBMCs. V usage is TRBV5-1 and J usage is TRBJ2-7, with D maybe TRBD2 (7 bases). The sequence was obtained from a donor aged 5-35 years with latent tuberculosis or without tuberculosis infection. Some clones in this sample may be carry-over from other donors' samples. CDR3 protein: CASSLSRGAVYEQYF. The CDR3 DNA reads as TGCGCCAGCAGCTTGAGCCGGGGGGCCGTATACGAGCAGTACTTC.